Below are 27 T cell receptor beta chains sequenced from a single sample in a study of OX40 agonist ivuxolimab in advanced cancers. Here immunoSEQ multiplex PCR was the method, and the copy in TCRdb shows in-frame clones only, minus some. The sample lists fewer than 70,000 clones, roughly 89% occurring once. The source material was CD4+ or CD8+ T cells sorted from blood, sampled in a trial of the OX40 agonist ivuxolimab. These receptors originate from an adult with an advanced solid tumor such as melanoma, head and neck, liver or kidney cancer.

The chain employs TRBV11-2 and TRBJ2-1, with D tentatively TRBD1 or TRBD2 (6 bases each). This CDR3 is 16 amino acids long. The germline V gene encodes CDR1 SGHAT and CDR2 FQNNGV. V gave up 5 bases and J gave up 2 bases, with 16 bases separating them. CDR3 in DNA: TGTGCCAGCAGCCCACCCGGGGGCCGGACCTACAATGAGCAGTTCTTC. It translates to CASSPPGGRTYNEQFF.

In regard to this clone: A read error is likely, as this CDR3 ends without the conserved phenylalanine or tryptophan. The rearrangement uses TRBV13 and TRBJ1-2; no clear D gene. The V gene lost 5 bases and the J gene lost 1 base, with 8 bases spanning the gap. This CDR3 spans 13 amino acids. Germline values: CDR1 PRHDT, CDR2 FYEKMQ (reference sequence). CDR3 nucleotides: TGTGCCAGCAGCACCATGGGTAACTATGGCTACACCCTC. This gives the protein CASSTMGNYGYTL.

The rearrangement uses TRBV7-2 and TRBJ2-5, with a weak D call TRBD1 (5 bases). Germline-derived CDR1 and CDR2 are SGHTA and FQGNSA. V was shortened by 5 bases and J by 4 bases, with 11 bases between the two germline ends. CDR3 size: 13 residues. The CDR3 DNA sequence: TGTGCCAGCAGCAGGGGTGGTTTAGAGACCCAGTACTTC. Translation gives CASSRGGLETQYF.

The CDR3, as DNA: TGTGCCAGCAGCTTATTAGCGGGAGGGCCGAAGTTCTTC. Residues: CASSLLAGGPKFF. This chain joins TRBV11-1 and TRBJ2-1; 11 bases match TRBD2. The CDR3 has 13 amino acids. Germline CDR1 is SGHAT and CDR2 is FQDESV (reference sequence). The V and J ends lost 2 bases and 14 bases, in that order; junction bases with no gene match: 5.

The V call is TRBV30, the J call TRBJ2-3; possible D gene TRBD2, 5 bases. The V gene lost 1 base and the J gene lost 3 bases, with 11 bases spanning the gap. The CDR3 has 14 amino acids. Germline assignment: CDR1 GTSNPN and CDR2 SVGIG (reference sequence). CDR3 amino acids: CAWSGRGWTDTQYF. CDR3 bases: TGTGCCTGGAGTGGTCGGGGATGGACAGATACGCAGTATTTT.

This chain connects TRBV9 to TRBJ2-1, with D possibly matching TRBD2 (7 bases). The CDR3 spans 14 residues. Germline-derived CDR1 and CDR2 are SGDLS and YYNGEE. V lost 3 bases to trimming and J lost 9 bases, with 16 bases between them. The CDR3 DNA follows: TGTGCCAGCAGCGCGAGCGGGACGGGGGCTGAGCAGTTCTTC. Translating gives CASSASGTGAEQFF.

This chain connects TRBV19 to TRBJ2-1, with D uncertain. CDR1 is LNHDA, CDR2 SQIVND, per germline (reference sequence). The CDR3 contains 11 residues. V was trimmed by 6 bases and J by 8 bases, leaving 8 bases between them. This chain's CDR3 is CASRGSDEQFF. CDR3 nucleotides: TGTGCCAGTAGGGGCAGCGATGAGCAGTTCTTC.

V is TRBV6-1 and J is TRBJ2-7; TRBD2 aligns across 9 bases. The J segment lost 3 bases and the V segment lost 0 bases, leaving 3 bases of the junction unmatched. Germline CDR1 MNHNS, CDR2 SASEGT. CDR3 length equals 15 residues. The CDR3 coding sequence is TGTGCCAGCAGTGAAGCGCTAGCGGGGTACTACGAGCAGTACTTC. This sequence encodes CASSEALAGYYEQYF.

The rearrangement uses TRBV18 and TRBJ2-7; D unresolved. Germline CDR1 is KGHSH and CDR2 is LQKENI. V lost 1 base to trimming and J lost 6 bases, with 10 bases between them. The CDR3 contains 13 residues. The CDR3 region has the DNA TGTGCCAGCTCACCACTGGGGTCAACCGAGCAGTACTTC. Translated: CASSPLGSTEQYF.

The chain recombines TRBV4-1 with TRBJ1-1; tentatively, D is TRBD1 (5 bases). CDR3 length: 17 amino acids. Germline V gene data show CDR1 as MGHRA and CDR2 as YSYEKL. V was trimmed by 1 base and J by 0 bases, leaving 15 bases between them. CDR3 residues: CASSQVFRDRLNTEAFF. For the CDR3, the DNA is TGCGCCAGCAGCCAAGTTTTCCGAGACAGACTGAACACTGAAGCTTTCTTT.

The J gene is TRBJ1-2, the V gene TRBV5-8, with a weak D call TRBD1 (6 bases). CDR1 and CDR2 (germline): SGHTS, YDEGEE. The CDR3 is made up of 13 amino acids. Trimming took 4 bases from V and 5 from J, leaving 12 bases between them. The CDR3 DNA reads TGTGCCAGCAGCATACAGGGAGTGTATGGCTACACCTTC. Translation: CASSIQGVYGYTF. Full variable domain (rest looked up from reference TRBV5-8 and TRBJ1-2): EAGVTQSPTHLIKTRGQQATLRCSPISGHTSVYWYQQALGLGLQFLLWYDEGEERNRGNFPPRFSGRQFPNYSSELNVNALELEDSALYLCASSIQGVYGYTFGSGTRLTVV.

The gene calls are TRBV5-1 and TRBJ1-3; D is unclear. With 4 bases removed from V and 0 bases from J, the gap between germline ends came to 11 bases. There are 15 residues in the CDR3. The germline gives CDR1 SGHRS, CDR2 YFSETQ. The CDR3 DNA is TGCGCCAGCAGCCCTACTACCTTCTCTGGAAACACCATATATTTT. This codes for CASSPTTFSGNTIYF.

The chain joins TRBV2 to TRBJ2-5, with 7 positions matching TRBD2. Per germline, CDR1 SNHLY and CDR2 FYNNEI. The CDR3 totals 13 residues. The ends lost 4 bases at V and 3 bases at J; junction bases unmatched: 2. The DNA of the CDR3 is TGTGCCAGCAGTGGGACTAGGGAAGAGACCCAGTACTTC. This translates into CASSGTREETQYF.

CDR3 amino acids: CASSSGGAGANVLTF. The CDR3 region has the DNA TGTGCCAGCAGCTCCGGGGGGGCTGGGGCCAACGTCCTGACTTTC. The genes are TRBV7-6 and TRBJ2-6; 8 bases match TRBD2. Unmatched junction bases numbered 1, after V lost 4 bases and J lost 2 bases. CDR3 length: 15 amino acids. The V gene's germline CDR1 is SGHVS and CDR2 FNYEAQ.

The rearrangement uses TRBV11-2 and TRBJ2-3; 7 bases are shared with TRBD1. Germline V CDR1 and CDR2: SGHAT, FQNNGV. Trimming at V came to 4 bases and at J to 1 base, leaving 5 bases not matched to a gene. This CDR3 region has 15 residues. CDR3 amino acids: CASSSLRGRTDTQYF. The CDR3 coding sequence is TGTGCCAGCAGCTCCTTGAGGGGGCGCACAGATACGCAGTATTTT.

The chain joins TRBV28 to TRBJ2-7; the D is unclear. Germline V lookup: CDR1 MDHEN, CDR2 SYDVKM. The CDR3 length is 11 residues. V shed 6 bases and J shed 9 bases, with 12 bases lying between them. CDR3 bases: TGTGCCAGCAGCCGTAGGGTGGGGCAGTACTTC. Translating gives CASSRRVGQYF.

This chain links TRBV27 with TRBJ2-1; 11 bases agree with TRBD2. Germline CDR1 reads MNHEY; CDR2 reads SMNVEV (reference sequence). V lost 6 bases and J lost 8; bases outside the gene matches: 9. The CDR3 totals 15 residues. CDR3 amino acids: CASSLGTSGGDEQFF. CDR3 coding DNA: TGTGCCAGCAGCCTCGGGACTAGCGGTGGGGATGAGCAGTTCTTC.

In its sample, this clone was seen once. The rearrangement uses TRBV9 and TRBJ2-5; TRBD1 agrees at 8 bases. Per the germline V gene, CDR1 is SGDLS and CDR2 is YYNGEE. V lost 3 bases, J lost 4 bases, and 11 bases stayed unmatched. The CDR3 has 16 residues. The CDR3 sequence: CASSARQGLGVETQYF. The CDR3 bases are TGTGCCAGCAGCGCCCGACAGGGGCTGGGGGTAGAGACCCAGTACTTC.

The chain uses TRBV6-5 and TRBJ2-3; weak D call: TRBD2 (6 bases). Germline lookup yields CDR1 MNHEY and CDR2 SVGAGI. CDR3 length: 16 residues. Between the trimmed V and J ends, which lost 2 bases and 2 bases, there was a span of 14 bases. Written as DNA, the CDR3 is TGTGCCAGCAGTTACGGAGCCGGGAGCCCCACAGATACGCAGTATTTT. Its protein product is CASSYGAGSPTDTQYF.

This chain links TRBV5-1 with TRBJ2-5, with no clear D. CDR1 and CDR2 from the germline V gene are SGHRS and YFSETQ. The CDR3 runs 13 residues. V was cut by 0 bases and J by 4 bases, with 7 bases left in between. In DNA, the CDR3 is TGCGCCAGCAGCTTGGACAGCCTAGAGACCCAGTACTTC. Protein sequence: CASSLDSLETQYF. Looking up the rest from reference TRBV5-1 and TRBJ2-5 gives the full variable domain: KAGVTQTPRYLIKTRGQQVTLSCSPISGHRSVSWYQQTPGQGLQFLFEYFSETQRNKGNFPGRFSGRQFSNSRSEMNVSTLELGDSALYLCASSLDSLETQYFGPGTRLLVL.

This chain connects TRBV2 to TRBJ2-7; a possible D gene is TRBD2 (6 bases). This CDR3 is 16 amino acids long. The ends were cut back, 2 bases at V and 7 bases at J, with 21 bases in the middle. Germline V gives CDR1 SNHLY, CDR2 FYNNEI. CDR3 protein: CASSERRSGPGGEQYF. In DNA form, the CDR3 reads TGTGCCAGCAGTGAACGGAGGAGCGGGCCAGGTGGGGAGCAGTACTTC.

V and J are TRBV30 and TRBJ2-7, with D tentatively TRBD2 (6 bases). Trimming left V 7 bases short and J 4 bases short, with 14 bases between. The CDR3 is made up of 12 amino acids. The germline gives CDR1 GTSNPN, CDR2 SVGIG (reference sequence). CDR3 region: CAFGGSLYEQYF. CDR3 nucleotides: TGTGCCTTCGGGGGAAGCCTTTACGAGCAGTACTTC.

The chain carries TRBV5-6 and TRBJ1-1; 7 bases align to TRBD1. The J segment lost 0 bases and the V segment lost 3 bases, leaving 8 bases of the junction unmatched. The CDR3 loop spans 16 amino acids. Germline V gene sequence: CDR1 SGHDT, CDR2 YYEEEE. Here the CDR3 reads CASSSILQGMNTEAFF. CDR3 in DNA: TGTGCCAGCAGCTCTATACTACAGGGGATGAACACTGAAGCTTTCTTT.

This sequence joins TRBV5-1 and TRBJ1-1; 9 bases match TRBD1. The CDR3 is 16 residues long. V was clipped by 4 bases and J by 3 bases; unmatched bases: 10. The germline V gene encodes CDR1 SGHRS and CDR2 YFSETQ. The CDR3 spells CASSVTGGRKDTEAFF. In DNA form, the CDR3 reads TGCGCCAGCAGCGTGACAGGGGGAAGGAAGGACACTGAAGCTTTCTTT.

This sequence joins TRBV4-1 and TRBJ2-1; a weak D match, TRBD2 (5 bases). The V end lost 4 bases, the J end lost 6 bases, and 10 bases lay between the germline ends. The CDR3 contains 13 residues. Germline V gene lookup returns CDR1 MGHRA and CDR2 YSYEKL. As DNA, the CDR3 is TGCGCCAGCAGCCTCCCCGAGGGCAATGAGCAGTTCTTC. This gives the protein CASSLPEGNEQFF.

V usage is TRBV10-2 and J usage is TRBJ1-5; TRBD1 is a possible D gene (6 bases). Germline values: CDR1 WSHSY, CDR2 SAAADI. This CDR3 has 16 amino acids. V was pared by 5 bases and J by 5 bases, with 19 bases between. The CDR3 DNA follows: TGCGCCAGCAGTTCAGTCGGGGGGCGCGGCGATCAGCCCCAGCATTTT. The encoded protein is CASSSVGGRGDQPQHF.

In its sample, this clone was seen once. The V call is TRBV6-5, the J call TRBJ1-2, with TRBD1 matching 10 bases. V lost 6 bases to trimming and J lost 6 bases; unmatched junction nucleotides: 4. This CDR3 contains 13 residues. Germline V gene lookup returns CDR1 MNHEY and CDR2 SVGAGI. The chain's CDR3 is CASRDRGRDGYTF. The CDR3 DNA reads as TGTGCCAGCAGGGACAGGGGGAGGGATGGCTACACCTTC.